These 19 T cell receptor beta chains came from one sample sequenced in a study of CD8 T cells in ankylosing spondylitis. A single record per CDR3 protein comes from TCRdb applying MiXCR to the 5' RACE reads. The table lists around 230,000 distinct CDR3 sequences, around 9.2% of them singletons. Sequencing was performed on blood, either unsorted or a sorted T cell fraction (not recorded which). These receptor sequences come from a male donor with ankylosing spondylitis or in good health (not recorded which).

This clonotype was observed many times. The gene calls are TRBV7-6 and TRBJ2-3; D is possibly TRBD1 (6 bases). The V end lost 2 bases, the J end lost 6 bases, and 15 bases lay between the germline ends. Germline V gene sequence: CDR1 SGHVS, CDR2 FNYEAQ. The CDR3 has 15 amino acids. The CDR3 reads CASSLTNRADDTQYF. CDR3 in DNA: TGTGCCAGCAGCTTAACGAACAGGGCTGACGATACGCAGTATTTT. Variable domain in full (rest from reference TRBV7-6 and TRBJ2-3): GAGVSQSPRYKVTKRGQDVALRCDPISGHVSLYWYRQALGQGPEFLTYFNYEAQQDKSGLPNDRFSAERPEGSISTLTIQRTEQRDSAMYRCASSLTNRADDTQYFGPGTRLTVL.

This clonotype was recorded at least ten times. The chain is built from TRBV25-1 and TRBJ2-1; TRBD1 is a possible D gene (6 bases). Trimming stripped 6 bases from V and 3 bases from J, with 21 bases between. The CDR3 runs to 17 residues. The germline gives CDR1 MGHDK, CDR2 SYGVNS. The CDR3 here is CASRPPSTVGGYNEQFF. The CDR3, as DNA: TGTGCCAGCAGGCCCCCGTCGACTGTAGGGGGCTACAATGAGCAGTTCTTC.

This clonotype was seen repeatedly, ten times or more. This chain connects TRBV5-1 to TRBJ1-1, with a tentative D call TRBD1 (6 bases). Between the trimmed V and J ends, which lost 4 bases and 1 base, there was a span of 17 bases. Looked up from germline, CDR1 is SGHRS and CDR2 is YFSETQ. The CDR3 spans 16 residues. The chain's CDR3 is CASSIGGSDRNTEAFF. CDR3 DNA sequence: TGCGCCAGCAGCATTGGGGGATCGGACAGGAACACTGAAGCTTTCTTT.

This clonotype was seen many times. J is TRBJ2-1 and V is TRBV7-2; possible D gene TRBD1, 5 bases. Germline CDR1 is SGHTA and CDR2 is FQGNSA. The CDR3 has 15 residues. V lost 7 bases and J 8 bases, leaving 21 bases between the germline ends. The CDR3 DNA is TGTGCCAGCATCCCCAACCAGGGTCTACCCCATGAGCAGTTCTTC. Residues: CASIPNQGLPHEQFF.

This clonotype has ten or more counts. The chain joins TRBV12-3 or TRBV12-4 to TRBJ2-1; 7 bases are a match to TRBD2. The length of the CDR3 is 16 residues. V shed 0 bases, J shed 0 bases, and the junction held 2 bases outside the gene matches. CDR3 nucleotide sequence: TGTGCCAGCAGTTTAGCGGGCGGGAGCTCCTACAATGAGCAGTTCTTC. Translating gives CASSLAGGSSYNEQFF.

This chain connects TRBV15 to TRBJ2-3; 8 bases agree with TRBD2. Trimming at V came to 0 bases and at J to 1 base, leaving 3 bases not matched to a gene. Germline V gives CDR1 LNHNV, CDR2 YYDKDF (reference sequence). This CDR3 has 16 residues. CDR3 sequence: CATSRDPAGGTDTQYF. The CDR3 coding sequence is TGTGCCACCAGCAGAGACCCAGCGGGAGGCACAGATACGCAGTATTTT.

Many counts were recorded for this clonotype. This chain links TRBV3-1 with TRBJ2-5; tentatively, D is TRBD2 (5 bases). Germline V gene sequence: CDR1 LGHDT, CDR2 YNNKEL (reference sequence). Trimming shortened V by 0 bases and J by 4 bases, and 9 bases separated the two germline ends. CDR3 length: 14 residues. DNA of the CDR3: TGTGCCAGCAGCCAAGAGGGCGGACTAGAGACCCAGTACTTC. Its translation: CASSQEGGLETQYF.

This clonotype has at least ten counts. The junction departs from germline at one end; a sequencing error may be responsible. The chain links TRBV20-1 to TRBJ2-1; TRBD1 or TRBD2 may be the D gene (5 bases each). The V gene's germline CDR1 is DFQATT and CDR2 SNEGSKA (reference sequence). This CDR3 has 11 amino acids. CDR3 sequence reads: CSAPSTGAWIF. CDR3 bases: TGCAGTGCCCCGTCCACCGGGGCTTGGATCTTC.

This clonotype was counted at least ten times. The chain employs TRBV7-2 and TRBJ2-7; D gene unclear. Trimming removed 6 bases from V and 3 bases from J, with 9 bases in between. The CDR3 contains 12 residues. Germline V gives CDR1 SGHTA, CDR2 FQGNSA. The CDR3 loop reads CASRAEDYEQYF. The CDR3 DNA reads TGTGCCAGCAGAGCTGAGGACTACGAGCAGTACTTC.

This clonotype occurred many times. This chain uses TRBV18 with TRBJ2-2; D gene ambiguous. The CDR3 has 17 amino acids. Trimming removed 2 bases at V and 0 bases at J, with 13 bases between. Germline CDR1 is KGHSH and CDR2 is LQKENI. CDR3 sequence reads: CASSPVFRLSNTGELFF. The CDR3 DNA is TGTGCCAGCTCACCAGTTTTTCGACTGTCGAACACCGGGGAGCTGTTTTTT.

The sample holds many counts of this clonotype. The J gene is TRBJ1-5, the V gene TRBV19; D uncertain. From germline, CDR1 is LNHDA and CDR2 SQIVND (reference sequence). This CDR3 comprises 15 residues. V dropped 5 bases and J dropped 5 bases, with 16 bases sitting between them. The CDR3 DNA sequence: TGTGCCAGTAGTTCCCAGACTGGTGGAGATCAGCCCCAGCATTTT. Residues: CASSSQTGGDQPQHF.

This clonotype was recorded many times. The rearrangement joins TRBV5-5 to TRBJ1-5, with TRBD1 matching 7 bases. Germline V lookup: CDR1 SGHKS, CDR2 YYEKEE (reference sequence). Losses at the gene ends were 0 bases for V and 4 bases for J; bases not matched to a gene: 4. This CDR3 is built from 15 residues. CDR3 sequence reads: CASSLEPTGNQPQHF. Written as DNA, the CDR3 is TGTGCCAGCAGCTTGGAACCGACAGGGAATCAGCCCCAGCATTTT.

The V call is TRBV5-1, the J call TRBJ2-7, with 10 bases matching TRBD2. J gave up 2 bases and V 0 bases, and 8 bases lay outside the gene matches. This CDR3 is 17 amino acids long. From germline, CDR1 is SGHRS and CDR2 YFSETQ. The CDR3 sequence: CASSLGLAGAAPYEQYF. CDR3 sequence (DNA): TGCGCCAGCAGCTTGGGACTAGCGGGCGCGGCCCCCTACGAGCAGTACTTC.

This clonotype has at least ten counts. The rearrangement joins TRBV30 to TRBJ1-3; D might be TRBD1 (6 bases). The germline CDR1 and CDR2 sequences are GTSNPN and SVGIG (reference sequence). The germline V and J ends were trimmed by 4 bases and 2 bases, with 15 bases remaining between them. This CDR3 contains 15 residues. This CDR3 reads CAWTSGTTTGNTIYF. In DNA form, the CDR3 reads TGTGCCTGGACTTCCGGGACAACTACTGGAAACACCATATATTTT.

This clonotype occurred a few times. The genes are TRBV5-1 and TRBJ2-3, with a possible D match to TRBD1 (6 bases). Germline V gene lookup returns CDR1 SGHRS and CDR2 YFSETQ. This CDR3 is built from 16 residues. The V end was cut by 4 bases, the J end by 2 bases, with 17 bases between. The CDR3 is CASSTDSYTLTDTQYF. In DNA form, the CDR3 reads TGCGCCAGCAGCACGGACAGCTACACTCTCACAGATACGCAGTATTTT.

This clonotype showed up many times. The rearrangement uses TRBV7-2 and TRBJ1-1, with no clear D. The germline gives CDR1 SGHTA, CDR2 FQGNSA. V was shortened by 5 bases and J by 3 bases, with 10 bases between the two germline ends. The CDR3 consists of 13 residues. Here the CDR3 reads CASSQSGYTEAFF. DNA for the CDR3: TGTGCCAGCAGCCAGAGCGGATACACTGAAGCTTTCTTT.

This clonotype was picked up many times. The rearrangement joins TRBV6-5 to TRBJ2-7; D call uncertain. The CDR3 extends over 14 amino acids. Germline lookup yields CDR1 MNHEY and CDR2 SVGAGI. V lost 0 bases, J lost 1 base, and 7 bases lay in between. In nucleotides, the CDR3 is TGTGCCAGCAGTTACTCCCCCGGATCCTACGAGCAGTACTTC. This gives the protein CASSYSPGSYEQYF.

This clonotype was detected ten times or more. Here the CDR3 DNA reads TGCGCCAGCAGCCAGAAGGGGACGGCGGGAAACACCATATATTTT. It is translated as CASSQKGTAGNTIYF. The rearrangement links TRBV5-1 to TRBJ1-3, with D maybe TRBD1 (5 bases). Germline CDR1 reads SGHRS; CDR2 reads YFSETQ. CDR3 size: 15 residues. Trimming left V 4 bases short and J 4 bases short, with 15 bases between. Filled out from reference TRBV5-1 and TRBJ1-3, the complete variable domain reads KAGVTQTPRYLIKTRGQQVTLSCSPISGHRSVSWYQQTPGQGLQFLFEYFSETQRNKGNFPGRFSGRQFSNSRSEMNVSTLELGDSALYLCASSQKGTAGNTIYFGEGSWLTVV.

The CDR3 region is CASSQDQLAGTDTQYF. The CDR3, as DNA: TGCGCCAGCAGCCAAGATCAACTAGCAGGCACAGATACGCAGTATTTT. This chain links TRBV4-3 with TRBJ2-3; possible D gene TRBD2, 6 bases. This CDR3 is built from 16 residues. V was pared by 0 bases and J by 1 base, with 11 bases between. CDR1 LGHNA and CDR2 YSLEER come from the germline V gene.